A selection of T cell receptor beta chains follows, all from one sample in a study of CD8 T cells in Susac syndrome. From the immunoSEQ multiplex PCR reads, TCRdb called clonotypes with MiXCR, one entry per CDR3 protein. In the table there are 69,000 or so distinct CDR3 sequences, over 85% of which are singletons. Sequencing was performed on CD8+ T cells from PBMCs. The receptors originated from a human donor with multiple sclerosis. Each CDR3 is given with its conserved first and last residue. The D gene is left open where the match is weak. Clone size appears in some rows only: once, few, many, or a class for an expanded clone.

j_gene | abundance | d_gene | v_gene | CDR3aa | CDR3nt
TRBJ2-5 | - | - | TRBV13 | CASTGGDRQETQYF | TGTGCCAGCACAGGAGGGGATCGGCAAGAGACCCAGTACTTC
TRBJ2-7 | - | - | TRBV24-1 | CATAGTRNQYEQYF | TGTGCCACTGCCGGGACACGTAACCAATACGAGCAGTACTTC
TRBJ2-3 | - | TRBD2 | TRBV5-1 | CASSPTSRNTDTQYF | TGCGCCAGCAGCCCGACTAGCAGGAATACAGATACGCAGTATTTT
TRBJ1-2 | - | - | TRBV6-5 | CASSYSRGLVGYTF | TGTGCCAGCAGTTACAGTAGGGGGTTGGTTGGCTACACCTTC
TRBJ2-7 | - | TRBD1 | TRBV29-1 | CSVVTGVDIYEQYF | TGCAGCGTTGTCACAGGGGTTGATATCTACGAGCAGTACTTC
TRBJ2-1 | - | - | TRBV4-2 | CASTPPGGTYNEQFF | TGTGCCAGCACCCCCCCTGGGGGGACTTACAATGAGCAGTTCTTC
TRBJ2-7 | once | - | TRBV6-5 | CASSYLDRTDYEQYF | TGTGCCAGCAGTTACTTAGACCGGACAGACTACGAGCAGTACTTC
TRBJ2-1 | - | - | TRBV7-9 | CASSFNDVYEQFF | TGTGCCAGCAGCTTCAACGATGTGTATGAGCAGTTCTTC
TRBJ2-4 | - | - | TRBV3-1 | CASSPQGPLAKNIQYF | TGTGCCAGCAGCCCCCAGGGCCCGCTAGCCAAAAACATTCAGTACTTC
TRBJ2-1 | - | - | TRBV10-3 | CAIRAGGVDEQFF | TGTGCCATCAGAGCCGGAGGGGTCGATGAGCAGTTCTTC